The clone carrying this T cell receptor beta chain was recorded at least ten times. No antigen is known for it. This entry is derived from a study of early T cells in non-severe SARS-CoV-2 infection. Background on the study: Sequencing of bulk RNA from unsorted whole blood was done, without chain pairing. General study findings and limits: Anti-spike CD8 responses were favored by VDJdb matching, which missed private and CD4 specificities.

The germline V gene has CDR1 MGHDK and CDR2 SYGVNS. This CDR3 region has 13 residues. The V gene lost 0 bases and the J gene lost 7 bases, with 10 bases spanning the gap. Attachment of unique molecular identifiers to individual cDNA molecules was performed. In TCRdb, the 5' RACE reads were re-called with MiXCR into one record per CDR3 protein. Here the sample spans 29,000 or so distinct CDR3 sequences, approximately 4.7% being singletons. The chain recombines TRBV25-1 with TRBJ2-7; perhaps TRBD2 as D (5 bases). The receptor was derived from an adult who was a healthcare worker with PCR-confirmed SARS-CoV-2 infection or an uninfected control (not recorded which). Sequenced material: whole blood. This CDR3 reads CASSEYPDWEQYF. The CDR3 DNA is TGTGCCAGCAGTGAATATCCGGACTGGGAGCAGTACTTC.